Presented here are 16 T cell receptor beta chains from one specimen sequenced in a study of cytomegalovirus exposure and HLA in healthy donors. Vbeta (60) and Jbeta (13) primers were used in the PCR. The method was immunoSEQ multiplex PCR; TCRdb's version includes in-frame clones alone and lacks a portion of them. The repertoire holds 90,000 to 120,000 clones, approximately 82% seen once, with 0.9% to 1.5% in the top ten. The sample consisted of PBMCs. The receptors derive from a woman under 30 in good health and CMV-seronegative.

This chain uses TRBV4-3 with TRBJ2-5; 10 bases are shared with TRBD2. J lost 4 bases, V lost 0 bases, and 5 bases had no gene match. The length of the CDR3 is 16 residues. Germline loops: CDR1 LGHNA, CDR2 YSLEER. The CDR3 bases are TGCGCCAGCAGCCAAGATGTAGCGGGGGGAGGAGAGACCCAGTACTTC. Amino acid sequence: CASSQDVAGGGETQYF.

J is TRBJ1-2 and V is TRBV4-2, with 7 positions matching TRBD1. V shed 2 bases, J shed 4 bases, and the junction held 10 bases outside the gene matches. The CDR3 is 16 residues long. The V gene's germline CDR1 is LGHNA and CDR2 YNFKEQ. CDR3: CASSQTHRGSFYGYTF. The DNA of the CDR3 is TGTGCCAGCAGCCAAACCCACAGGGGCTCCTTCTATGGCTACACCTTC.

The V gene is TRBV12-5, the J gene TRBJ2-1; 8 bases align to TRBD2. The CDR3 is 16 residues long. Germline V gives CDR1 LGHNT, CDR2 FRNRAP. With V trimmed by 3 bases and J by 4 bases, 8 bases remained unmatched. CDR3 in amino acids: CASGFGHTSGYNEQFF. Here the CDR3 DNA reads TGTGCTAGTGGTTTTGGGCACACTAGCGGTTACAATGAGCAGTTCTTC.

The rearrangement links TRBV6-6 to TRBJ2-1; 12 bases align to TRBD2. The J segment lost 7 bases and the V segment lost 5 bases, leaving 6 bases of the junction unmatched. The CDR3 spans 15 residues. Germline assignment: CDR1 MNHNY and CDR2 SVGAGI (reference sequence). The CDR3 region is CASSQTSGSLNEQFF. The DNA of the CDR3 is TGTGCCAGCAGTCAGACTAGCGGGAGTCTGAATGAGCAGTTCTTC.

The CDR3 loop reads CASTPGGRGNYGYTF. For the CDR3, the DNA is TGTGCCAGTACCCCCGGGGGGCGAGGGAACTATGGCTACACCTTC. This rearrangement joins TRBV19 to TRBJ1-2; TRBD1 might be the D (6 bases). There are 15 residues in the CDR3. The germline gives CDR1 LNHDA, CDR2 SQIVND (reference sequence). The germline V and J ends were trimmed by 7 bases and 2 bases, with 17 bases remaining between them.

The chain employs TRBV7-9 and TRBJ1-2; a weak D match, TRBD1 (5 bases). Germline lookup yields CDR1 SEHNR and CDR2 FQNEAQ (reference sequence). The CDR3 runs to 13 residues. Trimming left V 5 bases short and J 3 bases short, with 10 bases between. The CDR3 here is CASSQGGDYGYTF. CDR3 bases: TGTGCCAGCAGCCAGGGCGGAGACTATGGCTACACCTTC.

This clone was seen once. The CDR3 nucleotides are TGTGCCAGCAGCTTAGTGGGGCGGAACCAAGAGACCCAGTACTTC. This sequence encodes CASSLVGRNQETQYF. The chain is built from TRBV7-9 and TRBJ2-5, with D possibly TRBD1 on 5 matching bases. CDR3 length: 15 residues. V was trimmed by 1 base and J by 0 bases, leaving 9 bases between them. The germline V gene encodes CDR1 SEHNR and CDR2 FQNEAQ (reference sequence).

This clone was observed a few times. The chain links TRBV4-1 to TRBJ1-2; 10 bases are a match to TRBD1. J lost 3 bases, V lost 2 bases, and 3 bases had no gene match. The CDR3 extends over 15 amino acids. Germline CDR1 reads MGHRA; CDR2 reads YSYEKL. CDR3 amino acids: CASSQQTGGHYGYTF. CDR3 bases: TGCGCCAGCAGCCAACAGACAGGGGGCCACTATGGCTACACCTTC.

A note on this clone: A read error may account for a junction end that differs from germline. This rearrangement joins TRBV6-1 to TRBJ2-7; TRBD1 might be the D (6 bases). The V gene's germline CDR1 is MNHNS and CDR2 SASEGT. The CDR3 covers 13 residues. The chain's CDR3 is CASSETETGTKGF. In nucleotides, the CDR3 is TGTGCCAGCAGTGAAACCGAAACCGGGACAAAAGGCTTC.

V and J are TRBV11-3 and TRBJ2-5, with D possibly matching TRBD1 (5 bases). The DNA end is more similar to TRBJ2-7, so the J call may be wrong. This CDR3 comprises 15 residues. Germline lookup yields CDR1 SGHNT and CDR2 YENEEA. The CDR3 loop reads CASSFGWGGTYEQYF. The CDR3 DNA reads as TGTGCCAGCAGCTTCGGGTGGGGCGGTACCTACGAGCAGTACTTC.

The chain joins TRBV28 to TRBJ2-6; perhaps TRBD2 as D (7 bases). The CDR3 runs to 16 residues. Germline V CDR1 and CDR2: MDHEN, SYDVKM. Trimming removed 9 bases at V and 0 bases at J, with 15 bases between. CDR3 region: CARTLGGASGANVLTF. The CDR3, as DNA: TGTGCCAGAACGTTGGGGGGGGCCTCTGGGGCCAACGTCCTGACTTTC.

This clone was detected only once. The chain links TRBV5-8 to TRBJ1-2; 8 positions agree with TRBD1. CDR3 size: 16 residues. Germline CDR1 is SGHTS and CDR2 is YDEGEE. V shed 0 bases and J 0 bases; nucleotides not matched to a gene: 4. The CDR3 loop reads CASSLDRGGTNYGYTF. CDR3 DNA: TGTGCCAGCAGCTTGGACAGGGGGGGGACTAACTATGGCTACACCTTC. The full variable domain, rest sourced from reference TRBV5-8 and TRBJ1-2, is EAGVTQSPTHLIKTRGQQATLRCSPISGHTSVYWYQQALGLGLQFLLWYDEGEERNRGNFPPRFSGRQFPNYSSELNVNALELEDSALYLCASSLDRGGTNYGYTFGSGTRLTVV.

CDR3 in amino acids: CASSLVGRGRTNYGYTF. CDR3 bases: TGTGCCAGCAGTTTAGTAGGCAGGGGGCGGACTAACTATGGCTACACCTTC. The chain is built from TRBV28 and TRBJ1-2; TRBD1 matches 8 bases. The V gene end was trimmed by 2 bases and the J gene end by 0 bases; junction bases not matched to a gene: 8. This CDR3 is 17 amino acids long. Germline assignment: CDR1 MDHEN and CDR2 SYDVKM.

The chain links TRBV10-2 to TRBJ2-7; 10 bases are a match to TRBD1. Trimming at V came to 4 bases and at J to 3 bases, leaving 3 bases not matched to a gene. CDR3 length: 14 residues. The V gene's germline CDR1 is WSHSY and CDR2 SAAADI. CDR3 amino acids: CASSATGGIYEQYF. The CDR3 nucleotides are TGCGCCAGCAGTGCGACAGGGGGCATCTACGAGCAGTACTTC.

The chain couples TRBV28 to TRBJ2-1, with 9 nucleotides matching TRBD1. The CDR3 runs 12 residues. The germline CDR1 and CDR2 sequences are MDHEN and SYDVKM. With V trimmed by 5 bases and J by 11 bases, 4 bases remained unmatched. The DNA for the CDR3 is TGTGCCAGCAGTACACAGGGGGCGCAGCAGTTCTTC. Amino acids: CASSTQGAQQFF.

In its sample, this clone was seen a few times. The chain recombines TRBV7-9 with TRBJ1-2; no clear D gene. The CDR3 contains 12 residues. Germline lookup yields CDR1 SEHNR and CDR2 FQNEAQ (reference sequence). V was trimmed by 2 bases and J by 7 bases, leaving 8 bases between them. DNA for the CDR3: TGTGCCAGCAGCTTAAGGGAGGCTGGCTACACCTTC. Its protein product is CASSLREAGYTF.